Listed below are T cell receptor beta chains from one sample, sequenced in a study of shared clonotypes between healthy human individuals. Assay used: immunoSEQ multiplex PCR; TCRdb lists only in-frame clones, some missing. The sample consists of roughly 1,800,000 clones, about 95% of them appearing once. Sequencing was carried out using naive CD8+ T cells sorted from blood. These receptors came from a young man in good health. The CDR3 runs from the conserved cysteine through the conserved F or W. The order of the fields is CDR3 protein, CDR3 DNA, D gene, clone size, V gene, J gene. The D gene is left open where the match is weak. Clone size, where shown, is once, few, many, or a class for clones that have expanded.

CDR3 protein: CASSPTGTSGRTSYNEQFF
CDR3 DNA: TGCGCCAGCAGCCCAACTGGGACTAGCGGGAGGACCTCCTACAATGAGCAGTTCTTC
D gene: TRBD2
clone size: NA
V gene: TRBV5-1
J gene: TRBJ2-1

CDR3 protein: CASSESQARSGNTIYF
CDR3 DNA: TGCGCCAGCAGTGAGTCCCAGGCCCGCTCTGGAAACACCATATATTTT
D gene: NA
clone size: NA
V gene: TRBV10-1
J gene: TRBJ1-3

CDR3 protein: CSALGDVDYGYTF
CDR3 DNA: TGCAGCGCCCTTGGGGACGTTGATTATGGCTACACCTTC
D gene: NA
clone size: NA
V gene: TRBV29-1
J gene: TRBJ1-2

CDR3 protein: CASSLPGEGIYEQYF
CDR3 DNA: TGTGCCAGCAGTTTGCCTGGGGAGGGGATCTACGAGCAGTACTTC
D gene: TRBD2
clone size: NA
V gene: TRBV5-8
J gene: TRBJ2-7

CDR3 protein: CASGQAGGKLFF
CDR3 DNA: TGTGCCAGCGGACAGGCGGGCGGAAAACTGTTTTTT
D gene: TRBD1
clone size: NA
V gene: TRBV6-5
J gene: TRBJ1-4

CDR3 protein: CASSEYRDTQYF
CDR3 DNA: TGTGCCAGCAGTGAGTACAGGGATACGCAGTATTTT
D gene: NA
clone size: NA
V gene: TRBV2
J gene: TRBJ2-3

CDR3 protein: CASSLAVPTGETQYF
CDR3 DNA: TGCGCCAGCAGTCTTGCGGTCCCCACTGGGGAGACCCAGTACTTC
D gene: NA
clone size: NA
V gene: TRBV10-2
J gene: TRBJ2-5

CDR3 protein: CASSVGRGGTDTQYF
CDR3 DNA: TGTGCCAGCAGCGTAGGAAGAGGAGGAACAGATACGCAGTATTTT
D gene: NA
clone size: NA
V gene: TRBV9
J gene: TRBJ2-3

CDR3 protein: CASSIDLGIDYGYTF
CDR3 DNA: TGTGCCAGTAGTATAGATCTAGGGATTGACTATGGCTACACCTTC
D gene: NA
clone size: NA
V gene: TRBV19
J gene: TRBJ1-2

CDR3 protein: CASSEVADPYQPQHF
CDR3 DNA: TGTGCCAGCAGTGAAGTTGCGGATCCTTATCAGCCCCAGCATTTT
D gene: NA
clone size: once
V gene: TRBV6-1
J gene: TRBJ1-5

CDR3 protein: CASSSFLSYEQYF
CDR3 DNA: TGTGCCAGCAGCTCTTTCCTCTCCTACGAGCAGTACTTC
D gene: NA
clone size: NA
V gene: TRBV7-2
J gene: TRBJ2-7

CDR3 protein: CASSQEWYRAGELFF
CDR3 DNA: TGCGCCAGCAGCCAAGAATGGTACAGGGCCGGGGAGCTGTTTTTT
D gene: NA
clone size: few
V gene: TRBV4-1
J gene: TRBJ2-2

CDR3 protein: CASSLTSGRADTQYF
CDR3 DNA: TGTGCCAGCAGCTTGACTAGCGGGAGAGCAGATACGCAGTATTTT
D gene: TRBD2
clone size: NA
V gene: TRBV11-3
J gene: TRBJ2-3

CDR3 protein: CASSSGQGGYEQYF
CDR3 DNA: TGTGCCAGCAGCTCGGGACAGGGTGGCTACGAGCAGTACTTC
D gene: TRBD1
clone size: NA
V gene: TRBV5-4
J gene: TRBJ2-7

CDR3 protein: CSVDLTGPYNEQFF
CDR3 DNA: TGCAGCGTTGATTTGACAGGACCCTACAATGAGCAGTTCTTC
D gene: NA
clone size: NA
V gene: TRBV29-1
J gene: TRBJ2-1

CDR3 protein: CASSSTSSDYEQYF
CDR3 DNA: TGTGCCAGCAGTTCCACTAGCAGCGACTACGAGCAGTACTTC
D gene: NA
clone size: NA
V gene: TRBV27
J gene: TRBJ2-7

CDR3 protein: CASQDGTDTQYF
CDR3 DNA: TGTGCCAGCCAAGACGGCACAGATACGCAGTATTTT
D gene: NA
clone size: once
V gene: TRBV7-3
J gene: TRBJ2-3

CDR3 protein: CASARDSYEQYF
CDR3 DNA: TGTGCCAGCGCCCGGGACAGCTACGAGCAGTACTTC
D gene: TRBD1
clone size: NA
V gene: TRBV27
J gene: TRBJ2-7

CDR3 protein: CASSRDRFSYEQYF
CDR3 DNA: TGTGCCAGCAGCAGGGACAGGTTCTCCTACGAGCAGTACTTC
D gene: TRBD1
clone size: NA
V gene: TRBV11-2
J gene: TRBJ2-7

CDR3 protein: CASSQVPSGGYNTQYF
CDR3 DNA: TGCGCCAGCAGCCAAGTGCCCAGCGGGGGGTATAATACGCAGTATTTT
D gene: TRBD2
clone size: NA
V gene: TRBV4-1
J gene: TRBJ2-3

CDR3 protein: CASSPYGAGSHEQYF
CDR3 DNA: TGTGCCAGCAGCCCGTACGGGGCAGGGTCCCACGAGCAGTACTTC
D gene: NA
clone size: once
V gene: TRBV5-6
J gene: TRBJ2-7

CDR3 protein: CASTSTLAGVADTQYF
CDR3 DNA: TGTGCCAGCACTTCAACCCTAGCGGGAGTTGCAGATACGCAGTATTTT
D gene: TRBD2
clone size: NA
V gene: TRBV27
J gene: TRBJ2-3